This TCR beta chain was profiled in a study of T cell changes during pregnancy in multiple sclerosis. The CDR3 extends over 14 amino acids. Germline-derived CDR1 and CDR2 are MGHRA and YSYEKL. Deletions cut 2 bases from V and 1 base from J, with 8 bases between. This clone appeared once. Sequencing was performed with immunoSEQ multiplex PCR; in TCRdb, only in-frame clones are kept and a portion is missing. The sample holds some 120,000 clones; 80% to 95% are singletons and the top ten take about 1.6%. The material was peripheral blood, obtained in the third trimester of pregnancy. The chain recombines TRBV4-1 with TRBJ1-1; D is perhaps TRBD1 (5 bases). The TCR was taken from a female donor with multiple sclerosis, enrolled in a pregnancy study. This CDR3 reads CASSQQGANTEAFF. The CDR3 DNA reads TGCGCCAGCAGCCAACAGGGTGCGAACACTGAAGCTTTCTTT.